Included here is one T cell receptor beta chain sequence, with context. In the authors' workflow: For nucleated cells, counts were estimated from reference gene primer amplification. Sequencing was performed with immunoSEQ multiplex PCR; in TCRdb, only in-frame clones are kept and a portion is missing. The V and J calls and clone size come from that table; D and trimming were worked out from the DNA. The sample has a few hundred thousand clones, around 90% seen once; the top ten hold around 0.7%. This sample stems from a study of blood T cell repertoires in COVID-19. The overall study: Acute and convalescent COVID-19 specimens originated in the United States, Italy and Spain. T cells, B-cell-depleted T cells, or PBMCs supplied cDNA or gDNA.

Germline trimming cut 2 bases from V and 5 bases from J; bases unmatched to any gene: 1. The CDR3 is made up of 13 amino acids. Germline assignment: CDR1 MNHEY and CDR2 SMNVEV (reference sequence). Sequences were obtained from peripheral blood. The chain is built from TRBV27 and TRBJ2-3; 7 nucleotides line up with TRBD1. This clonotype was obtained from a human donor in a cohort sampled during active COVID-19. The CDR3 loop is CASSLGTVDTQYF. CDR3 DNA: TGTGCCAGCAGTTTAGGGACAGTAGATACGCAGTATTTT.